This T cell receptor (beta chain) is from a study of T cells in Graves' hyperthyroidism and ophthalmopathy. V was clipped by 0 bases and J by 2 bases, with 7 bases between them. The CDR3 spans 14 residues. Germline V gene data show CDR1 as SGHDN and CDR2 as FVKESK. RNA transcripts served as the template for amplifying TCR beta CDR3 regions. A set of HTBI primers served as the primers for a first-round RT-PCR of the TCR CDR3. One entry per CDR3 protein results from TCRdb running MiXCR on the multiplex PCR reads. The sample contains a few hundred thousand distinct CDR3 sequences, around 19% of which appear only once.

The rearrangement joins TRBV14 to TRBJ2-5; D is unresolved. The material sequenced was blood. This sequence originates from a man aged 40-55 years with Graves' hyperthyroidism. For the CDR3, the DNA is TGTGCCAGCAGCCAAGAGGCCAGACAAGAGACCCAGTACTTC. Protein product: CASSQEARQETQYF.